This T cell receptor (beta chain) comes out of a study of blood T cell repertoires in COVID-19. Study information: The study drew acute and convalescent COVID-19 samples from the United States, Italy and Spain. T cells, B-cell-depleted T cells, or PBMCs supplied cDNA or gDNA.

As handled by the study authors: Amplification with reference gene primers provided the estimates of nucleated cell counts. Sequencing used immunoSEQ multiplex PCR; TCRdb keeps in-frame clones, though not all of them. V, J and clone size are those of that table, while D and trimming were read from the DNA. The data show approximately 100,000 clones, with approximately 85% seen just once and about an eighth held by the top ten. The trim removed 5 bases at V and 4 bases at J, leaving 13 bases unmatched. The CDR3 extends over 16 amino acids. Germline assignment: CDR1 SGHTA and CDR2 FQGNSA. Material: peripheral blood. The genes are TRBV7-2 and TRBJ2-5, with TRBD1 identical over 7 bases. The source of this sequence is a human donor in a cohort sampled during active COVID-19. The CDR3 protein is CASSPPDRAMVETQYF. CDR3 DNA: TGTGCCAGCAGCCCTCCCGACAGGGCCATGGTAGAGACCCAGTACTTC.